The clone carrying this T cell receptor beta chain was observed at least ten times. TCRdb fed the 5' RACE reads into MiXCR, producing one record per CDR3 protein. Counted here are about 280,000 distinct CDR3 sequences, about 8.1% occurring once; the ten biggest clones make up 2% to 2.5%. The CDR3 covers 14 residues. V lost 4 bases and J lost 2, with 11 bases in between. Germline V gene sequence: CDR1 SEHNR, CDR2 FQNEAQ (reference sequence). These data are taken from a study of identical twins. These records were also assigned to another study, of yellow fever vaccine responses in identical twins.

Material: memory (CD45RO+) T cells sorted from blood. V usage is TRBV7-9 and J usage is TRBJ2-5; D is perhaps TRBD2 (5 bases). This TCR derives from a woman aged 18-30 years in good health. The chain's CDR3 is CASSYLASQETQYF. The CDR3 DNA reads TGTGCCAGCAGCTATCTAGCTTCTCAAGAGACCCAGTACTTC. The full variable domain, its missing parts supplied by reference TRBV7-9 and TRBJ2-5, is DTGVSQNPRHKITKRGQNVTFRCDPISEHNRLYWYRQTLGQGPEFLTYFQNEAQLEKSRLLSDRFSAERPKGSFSTLEIQRTEQGDSAMYLCASSYLASQETQYFGPGTRLLVL.